These 30 T cell receptor beta chains were all obtained from the same sample, sequenced in a study of T cell changes during pregnancy in multiple sclerosis. Assay used: immunoSEQ multiplex PCR; TCRdb lists only in-frame clones, some missing. The repertoire consists of tens of thousands of clones, with roughly nine tenths occurring once and the leading ten covering 4% to 5%. The sequencing used peripheral blood, collected in the second trimester of pregnancy. These TCRs come from a female donor in good health, enrolled as a control in a pregnancy study.

The chain employs TRBV7-2 and TRBJ2-7; TRBD1 matches at 10 bases. Germline V CDR1 and CDR2: SGHTA, FQGNSA. Trimming cost V 4 bases and J 7 bases; bases outside gene matches: 10. The CDR3 covers 15 residues. This chain's CDR3 is CASSSTGGPSREQYF. As DNA, the CDR3 is TGTGCCAGCAGCTCGACAGGGGGCCCCTCCCGAGAGCAGTACTTC.

The DNA of the CDR3 is TGTGCCAGCAGCCCGCGGGTGGGGTTAAACTCCTACGAGCAGTACTTC. It encodes CASSPRVGLNSYEQYF. V gene TRBV7-2 combines with J gene TRBJ2-7; perhaps TRBD2 as D (5 bases). Trimming took 5 bases from V and 0 from J, leaving 17 bases between them. The germline V gene has CDR1 SGHTA and CDR2 FQGNSA. This CDR3 has 16 residues.

This chain links TRBV4-3 with TRBJ1-2; D is undetermined. CDR1 is LGHNA, CDR2 YSLEER, per germline. V gave up 0 bases and J gave up 2 bases, with 13 bases separating them. This CDR3 spans 16 amino acids. The CDR3 DNA is TGCGCCAGCAGCCAAGATAGCAGCAACAACAACTATGGCTACACCTTC. As protein: CASSQDSSNNNYGYTF.

The gene calls are TRBV30 and TRBJ2-7; 11 nucleotides match TRBD2. Germline V lookup: CDR1 GTSNPN, CDR2 SVGIG (reference sequence). The CDR3 is 15 residues long. V trimming: 1 base; J trimming: 4 bases; junction bases outside the gene matches: 6. The CDR3 DNA follows: TGTGCCTGGAGTGGAGGGACTAGCGGAGTTTACGAGCAGTACTTC. It yields the protein CAWSGGTSGVYEQYF.

The rearrangement links TRBV6-5 to TRBJ2-7, with TRBD2 as a possible D gene (5 bases). Germline lookup yields CDR1 MNHEY and CDR2 SVGAGI. CDR3 length: 13 residues. V was clipped by 7 bases and J by 1 base, with 11 bases between them. The chain's CDR3 is CASTPGLSYEQYF. The CDR3 DNA reads as TGTGCCAGCACCCCTGGACTGTCCTACGAGCAGTACTTC.

The chain has TRBV5-1 and TRBJ1-1, with a weak D call TRBD1 (6 bases). V was shortened by 4 bases and J by 0 bases, with 10 bases between the two germline ends. The CDR3 consists of 14 residues. Germline V gene lookup returns CDR1 SGHRS and CDR2 YFSETQ. In DNA form, the CDR3 reads TGCGCCAGCAGCGCCCAGGGGATGAACACTGAAGCTTTCTTT. Encoded protein: CASSAQGMNTEAFF. Combining the CDR3 with reference TRBV5-1 and TRBJ1-1 gives the whole variable domain KAGVTQTPRYLIKTRGQQVTLSCSPISGHRSVSWYQQTPGQGLQFLFEYFSETQRNKGNFPGRFSGRQFSNSRSEMNVSTLELGDSALYLCASSAQGMNTEAFFGQGTRLTVV.

V is TRBV20-1 and J is TRBJ2-7, with unresolved D. The CDR3 has 11 amino acids. Trimming took 1 base from V and 4 from J, leaving 5 bases between them. Germline CDR1 and CDR2: DFQATT and SNEGSKA (reference sequence). The DNA for the CDR3 is TGCAGTGCTAGAGGGCTGTACGAGCAGTACTTC. Translation: CSARGLYEQYF.

The rearrangement links TRBV6-5 to TRBJ1-2, with 8 positions matching TRBD1. CDR3 size: 15 residues. The germline gives CDR1 MNHEY, CDR2 SVGAGI. V lost 0 bases and J lost 6; bases outside the gene matches: 6. In nucleotides, the CDR3 is TGTGCCAGCAGTTACTCCACAGGGGGATCGGATGGCTACACCTTC. Translated, it gives CASSYSTGGSDGYTF.

This chain joins TRBV4-1 and TRBJ2-1; TRBD2 aligns across 10 bases. The V segment lost 0 bases and the J segment 4 bases; nucleotides outside the gene matches: 6. Looked up from germline, CDR1 is MGHRA and CDR2 is YSYEKL. The CDR3 loop spans 17 amino acids. The CDR3: CASSQEGVAGGYNEQFF. DNA for the CDR3: TGCGCCAGCAGCCAAGAGGGGGTAGCGGGGGGATACAATGAGCAGTTCTTC.

The chain carries TRBV30 and TRBJ1-1; D not resolved. Trimming cost V 4 bases and J 7 bases, with 10 bases left between them. The CDR3 contains 11 residues. Germline CDR1 is GTSNPN and CDR2 is SVGIG (reference sequence). This CDR3 is CAWTLVSEAFF. CDR3 bases: TGTGCCTGGACCTTAGTTAGTGAAGCTTTCTTT.

V usage is TRBV18 and J usage is TRBJ2-7; D might be TRBD2 (6 bases). The CDR3 is 14 amino acids. V lost 5 bases and J 9 bases, leaving 20 bases between the germline ends. Germline-derived CDR1 and CDR2 are KGHSH and LQKENI. Written as DNA, the CDR3 is TGTGCCAGCTCATCCGCGGAGGGGCCTTGGGGGCAGTACTTC. Protein: CASSSAEGPWGQYF.

This chain connects TRBV7-2 to TRBJ2-7; 11 nucleotides agree with TRBD2. This CDR3 contains 15 residues. Germline CDR1 SGHTA, CDR2 FQGNSA. The junction had 3 bases not matched to a gene; V was cut back by 5 bases and J by 0 bases. This chain's CDR3 is CASSRGLAGSYEQYF. DNA for the CDR3: TGTGCCAGCAGCCGTGGACTAGCGGGCTCCTACGAGCAGTACTTC.

The gene calls are TRBV5-5 and TRBJ2-7, with TRBD2 matching over 10 bases. The trim removed 4 bases at V and 2 bases at J, leaving 6 bases unmatched. Germline V gives CDR1 SGHKS, CDR2 YYEKEE (reference sequence). The CDR3 spans 15 residues. CDR3: CASSTGLANTYEQYF. As DNA, the CDR3 is TGTGCCAGCAGCACGGGACTAGCGAATACCTACGAGCAGTACTTC.

V and J are TRBV19 and TRBJ2-2; 7 positions agree with TRBD1. The germline V gene encodes CDR1 LNHDA and CDR2 SQIVND (reference sequence). V shed 3 bases, J shed 5 bases, and the junction held 3 bases outside the gene matches. The CDR3 extends over 14 amino acids. The CDR3 DNA reads TGTGCCAGTAGTATCGGGGACAGAACCGGGGAGCTGTTTTTT. It specifies CASSIGDRTGELFF.

The V and J genes are TRBV5-1 and TRBJ2-7; 8 nucleotides align to TRBD2. This CDR3 is 12 amino acids long. J was trimmed by 6 bases and V by 1 base; bases with no gene match: 0. CDR1 SGHRS and CDR2 YFSETQ come from the germline V gene. CDR3 sequence reads: CASSLRGGEQYF. For the CDR3, the DNA is TGCGCCAGCAGCTTGCGGGGGGGCGAGCAGTACTTC.

The CDR3: CAISESREHGYEQYF. The CDR3 DNA reads as TGTGCCATCAGTGAGTCCCGGGAGCACGGCTACGAGCAGTACTTC. The rearrangement joins TRBV10-3 to TRBJ2-7, with a tentative D call TRBD2 (6 bases). Germline lookup yields CDR1 ENHRY and CDR2 SYGVKD. This CDR3 region has 15 residues. The ends were cut back, 0 bases at V and 3 bases at J, with 12 bases in the middle.

By its share, this clone is medium-sized (0.01 to 0.1%). The V call is TRBV14, the J call TRBJ2-7, with D possibly being TRBD2 (6 bases). From germline, CDR1 is SGHDN and CDR2 FVKESK. The CDR3 is 14 residues long. The V end lost 1 base, the J end lost 3 bases, and 10 bases lay between the germline ends. The chain's CDR3 is CASSQGRASYEQYF. The DNA of the CDR3 is TGTGCCAGCAGCCAAGGGAGGGCGAGCTACGAGCAGTACTTC.

The sample holds a few counts of this clone. The V gene is TRBV6-5, the J gene TRBJ2-1, with TRBD2 identical over 10 bases. The germline V gene has CDR1 MNHEY and CDR2 SVGAGI. V gave up 2 bases and J gave up 10 bases; unmatched junction bases: 11. The CDR3 sequence is 16 residues long. CDR3 sequence (DNA): TGTGCCAGCAGTTACGGCGCTAGCGGGGGTCCCAAGGAGCAGTTCTTC. Protein product: CASSYGASGGPKEQFF.

The V and J genes are TRBV27 and TRBJ2-7; D is ambiguous. Germline V gene sequence: CDR1 MNHEY, CDR2 SMNVEV (reference sequence). V was cut by 4 bases and J by 0 bases, with 10 bases left in between. There are 14 residues in the CDR3. CDR3 bases: TGTGCCAGCAGTTCCCGACAAAGCTCCTACGAGCAGTACTTC. This sequence encodes CASSSRQSSYEQYF.

The chain links TRBV10-3 to TRBJ2-3; 11 bases map to TRBD2. V shed 6 bases and J 8 bases; nucleotides not matched to a gene: 13. Per the germline V gene, CDR1 is ENHRY and CDR2 is SYGVKD. CDR3 length: 16 residues. The CDR3 DNA follows: TGTGCCATCAGAGACCTAGCGGGAGGACGCGGCGGTACGCAGTATTTT. Translation: CAIRDLAGGRGGTQYF.

The chain recombines TRBV6-1 with TRBJ1-1; 12 bases map to TRBD1. CDR1 is MNHNS, CDR2 SASEGT, per germline. The CDR3 has 17 amino acids. V lost 3 bases and J lost 6; bases outside the gene matches: 11. The CDR3 is CASSDPGTGGAGAEAFF. The DNA of the CDR3 is TGTGCCAGCAGTGATCCCGGGACAGGGGGCGCAGGAGCTGAAGCTTTCTTT.

This chain uses TRBV10-3 with TRBJ2-5; 13 bases map to TRBD2. With V trimmed by 11 bases and J by 4 bases, 16 bases remained unmatched. This CDR3 region has 17 residues. The germline CDR1 and CDR2 sequences are ENHRY and SYGVKD. The CDR3 spells CASSRQGLAGSGETQYF. In DNA form, the CDR3 reads TGTGCCTCATCTCGCCAGGGACTAGCGGGGTCCGGAGAGACCCAGTACTTC.

This clone has just a few counts. This chain connects TRBV30 to TRBJ1-2; maybe TRBD1 (5 bases). The germline CDR1 and CDR2 sequences are GTSNPN and SVGIG (reference sequence). The CDR3 is made up of 12 amino acids. V gave up 5 bases and J gave up 0 bases, with 7 bases separating them. CDR3 amino acids: CAWDSPNYGYTF. The CDR3, as DNA: TGTGCCTGGGACAGTCCTAACTATGGCTACACCTTC.

This clone was seen a handful of times. The chain couples TRBV6-5 to TRBJ1-6; D is unresolved. The CDR3 length is 15 residues. Per germline, CDR1 MNHEY and CDR2 SVGAGI. V was cut by 2 bases and J by 1 base, with 6 bases left in between. The CDR3 DNA reads as TGTGCCAGCAGTTACGGCAGGTCCTATAATTCACCCCTCCACTTT. Its protein product is CASSYGRSYNSPLHF.

The rearrangement links TRBV4-3 to TRBJ2-1, with a possible D match to TRBD2 (6 bases). Germline lookup yields CDR1 LGHNA and CDR2 YSLEER. With 4 bases removed from V and 8 bases from J, the gap between germline ends came to 24 bases. This CDR3 region has 17 residues. In nucleotides, the CDR3 is TGCGCCAGCAGCCCAGAAACCGCGGGACTTAACGAGGATGAGCAGTTCTTC. Residues: CASSPETAGLNEDEQFF.

The V gene is TRBV5-4, the J gene TRBJ2-1, with 9 bases matching TRBD2. Per the germline V gene, CDR1 is SGHNT and CDR2 is YYREEE (reference sequence). The CDR3 loop spans 16 amino acids. J was trimmed by 4 bases and V by 0 bases; bases with no gene match: 5. This CDR3 is CASSLAELAGYNEQFF. As DNA, the CDR3 is TGTGCCAGCAGCTTGGCCGAACTAGCGGGTTACAATGAGCAGTTCTTC.

The chain is built from TRBV7-9 and TRBJ2-7; 9 bases are shared with TRBD1. In germline, CDR1 is SEHNR, CDR2 FQNEAQ (reference sequence). Unmatched junction bases numbered 8, after V lost 5 bases and J lost 3 bases. The CDR3 runs 15 residues. As DNA, the CDR3 is TGTGCCAGCAGCCCGGGGACAGGGAATTTCTACGAGCAGTACTTC. Protein sequence: CASSPGTGNFYEQYF.

The V call is TRBV27, the J call TRBJ1-1; the D gene is possibly TRBD1 (6 bases). V was clipped by 3 bases and J by 5 bases, with 13 bases between them. Germline values: CDR1 MNHEY, CDR2 SMNVEV (reference sequence). The length of the CDR3 is 14 residues. In nucleotides, the CDR3 is TGTGCCAGCAGTTTTAGGGGGAGGGGGACTGAAGCTTTCTTT. Translated, it gives CASSFRGRGTEAFF.

This clone was detected a few times. V gene TRBV5-1 combines with J gene TRBJ1-1, with D maybe TRBD1 (6 bases). In germline, CDR1 is SGHRS, CDR2 YFSETQ. The CDR3 consists of 13 residues. CDR3 nucleotide sequence: TGCGCTACAAGGGAGGGGGTCGACACTGAAGCTTTCTTT. Translating it yields CATREGVDTEAFF. The full variable domain, completed using reference TRBV5-1 and TRBJ1-1, is KAGVTQTPRYLIKTRGQQVTLSCSPISGHRSVSWYQQTPGQGLQFLFEYFSETQRNKGNFPGRFSGRQFSNSRSEMNVSTLELGDSALYLCATREGVDTEAFFGQGTRLTVV.

The chain has TRBV30 and TRBJ2-2; 7 bases are shared with TRBD2. Germline lookup yields CDR1 GTSNPN and CDR2 SVGIG (reference sequence). V gave up 0 bases and J gave up 8 bases; unmatched junction bases: 6. The CDR3 length is 14 residues. CDR3 nucleotide sequence: TGTGCCTGGAGTGTAGGACTAGTGGCTGGGGAGCTGTTTTTT. Residues: CAWSVGLVAGELFF.